This T cell receptor (beta chain) emerged from a study of T cells in Graves' hyperthyroidism and ophthalmopathy. It was considered stable Graves' hyperthyroidism when ophthalmopathy did not progress within 18 months. Patients were excluded for uncontrolled infection, other autoimmune disease, pregnancy or lactation. This clonotype appeared a single time. Germline CDR1 LNHNV, CDR2 YYDKDF (reference sequence). The CDR3 is made up of 13 amino acids. V was clipped by 3 bases and J by 3 bases, with 6 bases between them. Amplified regions were TCR beta CDR3 sequences from RNA transcripts. HTBI primers drove first-round RT-PCR of the TCR CDR3. TCRdb called the multiplex PCR reads again in MiXCR, with one record for every CDR3 protein. The sample includes approximately 100,000 distinct CDR3 sequences, 35% to 50% seen only once; the top ten take roughly a tenth.

This TCR was recovered from a woman in her thirties with Graves' hyperthyroidism. The gene calls are TRBV15 and TRBJ1-5; D is ambiguous. Sequencing was carried out using peripheral blood or thyroid tissue (not recorded which). The CDR3 DNA reads as TGTGCCACCAGCAGTGGGGACAATCAGCCCCAGCATTTT. Translation gives CATSSGDNQPQHF. The full variable domain, with the rest looked up from reference TRBV15 and TRBJ1-5, is DAMVIQNPRYQVTQFGKPVTLSCSQTLNHNVMYWYQQKSSQAPKLLFHYYDKDFNNEADTPDNFQSRRPNTSFCFLDIRSPGLGDTAMYLCATSSGDNQPQHFGDGTRLSIL.